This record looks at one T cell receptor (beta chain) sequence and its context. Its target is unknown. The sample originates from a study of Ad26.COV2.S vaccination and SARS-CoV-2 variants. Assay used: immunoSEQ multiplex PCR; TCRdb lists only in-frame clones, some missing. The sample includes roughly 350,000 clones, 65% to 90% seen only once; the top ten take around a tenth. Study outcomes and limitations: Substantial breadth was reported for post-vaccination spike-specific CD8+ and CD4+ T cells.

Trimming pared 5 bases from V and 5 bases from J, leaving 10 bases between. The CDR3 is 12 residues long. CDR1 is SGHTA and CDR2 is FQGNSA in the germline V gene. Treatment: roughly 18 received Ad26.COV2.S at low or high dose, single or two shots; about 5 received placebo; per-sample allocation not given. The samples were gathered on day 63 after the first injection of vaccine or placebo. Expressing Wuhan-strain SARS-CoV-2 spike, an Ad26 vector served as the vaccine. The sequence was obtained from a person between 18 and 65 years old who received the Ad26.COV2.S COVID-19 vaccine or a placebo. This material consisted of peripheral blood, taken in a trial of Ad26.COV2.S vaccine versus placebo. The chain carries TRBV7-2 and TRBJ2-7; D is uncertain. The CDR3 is CASSPSTHEQYF. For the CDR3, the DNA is TGTGCCAGCAGCCCGTCCACCCACGAGCAGTACTTC.